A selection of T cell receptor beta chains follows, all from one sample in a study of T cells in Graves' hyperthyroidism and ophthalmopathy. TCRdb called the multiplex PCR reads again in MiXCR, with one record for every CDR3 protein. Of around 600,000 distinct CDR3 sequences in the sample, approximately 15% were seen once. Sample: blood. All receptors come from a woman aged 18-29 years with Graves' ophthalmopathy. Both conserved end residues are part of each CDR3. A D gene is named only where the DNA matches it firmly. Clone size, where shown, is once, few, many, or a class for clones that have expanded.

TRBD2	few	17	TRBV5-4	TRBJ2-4	CASSLRGAGDPRHIQYF
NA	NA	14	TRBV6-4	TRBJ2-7	CASSDGDRPYEQYF
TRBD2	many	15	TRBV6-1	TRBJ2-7	CASSSGLAGGAEQYF
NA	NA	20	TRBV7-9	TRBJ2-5	CASSLTNQLGGTGYQETQYF
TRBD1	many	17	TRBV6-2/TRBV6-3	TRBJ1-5	CASRYHPRQGPNQPQHF
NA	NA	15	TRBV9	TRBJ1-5	CASSVGMHSNQPQHF
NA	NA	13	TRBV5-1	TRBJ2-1	CASSLAQGGEEFF
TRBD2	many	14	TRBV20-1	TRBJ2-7	CSARGLAEPYEQYF
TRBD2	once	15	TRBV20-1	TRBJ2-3	CSARGVAGHTDTQYF
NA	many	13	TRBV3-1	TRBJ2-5	CASSQPSGETQYF
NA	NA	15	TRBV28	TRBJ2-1	CASSSYDPSYNEQFF
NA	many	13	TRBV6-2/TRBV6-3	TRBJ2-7	CASSRTLGYEQYF
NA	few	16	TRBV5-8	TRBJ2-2	CASSLDRGSNTGELFF
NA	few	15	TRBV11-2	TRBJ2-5	CASSPSWGAGETQYF
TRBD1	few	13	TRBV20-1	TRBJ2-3	CSADRGRTDTQYF
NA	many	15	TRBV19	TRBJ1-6	CASREGAPYNSPLHF
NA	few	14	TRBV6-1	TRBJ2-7	CASRETFSSYEQYF
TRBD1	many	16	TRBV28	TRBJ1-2	CASTTNPGQGHYGYTF
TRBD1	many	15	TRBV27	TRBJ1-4	CASSFSGQQNEKLFF
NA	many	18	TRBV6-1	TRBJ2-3	CASSEKGVLATWGDTQYF
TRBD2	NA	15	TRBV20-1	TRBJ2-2	CSAGPGLANTGELFF
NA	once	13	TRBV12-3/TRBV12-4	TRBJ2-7	CASSQRTGYEQYF